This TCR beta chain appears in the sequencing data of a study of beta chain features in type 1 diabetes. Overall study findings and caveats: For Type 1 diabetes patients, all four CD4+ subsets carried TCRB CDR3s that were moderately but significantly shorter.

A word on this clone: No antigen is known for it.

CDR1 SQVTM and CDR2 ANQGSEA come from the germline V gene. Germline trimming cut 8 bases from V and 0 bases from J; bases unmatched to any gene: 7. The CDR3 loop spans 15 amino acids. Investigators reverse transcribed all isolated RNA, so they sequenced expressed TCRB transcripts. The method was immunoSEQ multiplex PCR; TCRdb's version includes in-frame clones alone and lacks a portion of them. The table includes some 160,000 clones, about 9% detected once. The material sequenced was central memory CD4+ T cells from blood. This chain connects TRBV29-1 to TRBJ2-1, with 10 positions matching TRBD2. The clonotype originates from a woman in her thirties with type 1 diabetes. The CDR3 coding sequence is TGCAGCTTTGCCAGACTAGCGGGCTCCTACAATGAGCAGTTCTTC. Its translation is CSFARLAGSYNEQFF.